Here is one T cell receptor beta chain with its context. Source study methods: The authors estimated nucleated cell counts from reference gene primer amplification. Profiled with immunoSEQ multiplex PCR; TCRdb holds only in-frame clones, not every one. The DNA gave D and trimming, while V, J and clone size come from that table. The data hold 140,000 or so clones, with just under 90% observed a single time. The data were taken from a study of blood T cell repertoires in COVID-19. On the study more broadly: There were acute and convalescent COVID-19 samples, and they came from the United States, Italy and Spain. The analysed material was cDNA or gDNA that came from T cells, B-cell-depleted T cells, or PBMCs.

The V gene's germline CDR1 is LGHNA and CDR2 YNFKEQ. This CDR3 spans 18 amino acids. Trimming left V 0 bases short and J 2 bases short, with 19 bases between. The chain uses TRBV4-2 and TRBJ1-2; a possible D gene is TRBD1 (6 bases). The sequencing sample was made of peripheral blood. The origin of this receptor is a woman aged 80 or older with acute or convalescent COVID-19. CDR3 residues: CASSQDLSGQLLNYGYTF. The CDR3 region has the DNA TGTGCCAGCAGCCAAGATCTAAGCGGACAGCTACTAAACTATGGCTACACCTTC.